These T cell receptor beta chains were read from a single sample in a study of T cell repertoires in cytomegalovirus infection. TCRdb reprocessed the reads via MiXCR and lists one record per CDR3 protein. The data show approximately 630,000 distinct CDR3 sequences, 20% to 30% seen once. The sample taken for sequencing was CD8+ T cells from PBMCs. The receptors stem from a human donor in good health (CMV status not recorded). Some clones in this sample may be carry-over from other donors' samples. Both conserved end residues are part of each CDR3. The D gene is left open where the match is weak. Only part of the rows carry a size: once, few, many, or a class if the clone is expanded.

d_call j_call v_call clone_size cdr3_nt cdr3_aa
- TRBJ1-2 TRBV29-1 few TGCAGCGTTGGCACGCTCTATGGCTACACCTTC CSVGTLYGYTF
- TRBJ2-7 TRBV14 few TGTGCCAGCAGCCGATCAGTATTCATAGCCGGGGCGAGCTCCTACGAGCAGTACTTC CASSRSVFIAGASSYEQYF
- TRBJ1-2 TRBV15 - TGTGCCACCAGCATCCAATACGGGGCCCGGGACTATGGCTACACCTTC CATSIQYGARDYGYTF
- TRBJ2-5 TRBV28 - TGTGCCAGCAGTTTCCGTAGGGAAGCCCAAGAGACCCAGTACTTC CASSFRREAQETQYF
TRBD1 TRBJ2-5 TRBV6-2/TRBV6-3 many TGTGCCAGCAGTTACTTTCGGGGGACAGGAGAGACCCAGTACTTC CASSYFRGTGETQYF
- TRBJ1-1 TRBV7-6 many TGTGCCAGCAGCTTAGGTGGGGTCACTGAAGCTTTCTTT CASSLGGVTEAFF
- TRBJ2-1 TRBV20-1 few TGCAGTGCTAGAGATCTAAGGAACCCCTACAATGAGCAGTTCTTC CSARDLRNPYNEQFF
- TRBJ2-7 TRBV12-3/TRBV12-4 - TGTGCCAGCAGTTTAGGAAACGGACCCTACGAGCAGTACTTC CASSLGNGPYEQYF
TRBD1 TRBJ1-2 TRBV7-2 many TGTGCCAGCAGCTTAGAAGGACAGGGGTGGTATGGCTACACCTTC CASSLEGQGWYGYTF
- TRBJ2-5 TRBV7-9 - TGTGCCAGCAGCACGACGGACAGACCGGTGGTATTGGAGACCCAGTACTTC CASSTTDRPVVLETQYF
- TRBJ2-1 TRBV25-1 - TGTGCCACAGGGGGGTATGAGCAGTTCTTC CATGGYEQFF
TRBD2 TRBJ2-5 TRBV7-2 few TGTGCCAGCAGCTTAGCGGGCGGGGGGGCCTTCGGGACCCAGTACTTC CASSLAGGGAFGTQYF
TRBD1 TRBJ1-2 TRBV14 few TGTGCCAGCAGCTCCGGGACAGGGTCCCCTGTAAACTATGGCTACACCTTC CASSSGTGSPVNYGYTF
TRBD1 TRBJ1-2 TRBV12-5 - TGTGCTAGTGGTACCGGACAGGGGGTGCCCCTTTATGGCTACACCTTC CASGTGQGVPLYGYTF
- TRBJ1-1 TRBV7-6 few TGTGCCAGCAGCTTAGCGGGGATGAGTGGCACTGAAGCTTTCTTT CASSLAGMSGTEAFF
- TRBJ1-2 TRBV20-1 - TGCAGTGCCCCGGACGAGTATGGCTACACCTTC CSAPDEYGYTF
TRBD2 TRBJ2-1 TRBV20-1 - TGCAGTGCTAGATCCGGGACTAACAATGAGCAGTTCTTC CSARSGTNNEQFF
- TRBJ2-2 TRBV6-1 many TGTGCCAGCATCAGGGGAGGAAACACCGGGGAGCTGTTTTTT CASIRGGNTGELFF
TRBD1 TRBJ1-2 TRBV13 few TGTGCCAGCAGGCTTACCGGGACAGCTAACTATGGCTACACCTTC CASRLTGTANYGYTF
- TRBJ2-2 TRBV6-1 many TGTGCCAGCAGTGATCTATCAAACACCGGGGAGCTGTTTTTT CASSDLSNTGELFF
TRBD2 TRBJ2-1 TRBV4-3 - TGCGCCAGCAGCCAAGTCCCAGGCCCTTGGCAACTAGCGGGGGGGCCAGTCGATGAGCAGTTCTTC CASSQVPGPWQLAGGPVDEQFF
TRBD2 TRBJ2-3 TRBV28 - TGTGCCAGCCGGGGACTAGCGGGGGGTCCAGCAGGAGATACGCAGTATTTT CASRGLAGGPAGDTQYF
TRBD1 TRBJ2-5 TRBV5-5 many TGTGCCAGCAGTCAGGGACAGGGGGCCGAAGAGACCCAGTACTTC CASSQGQGAEETQYF
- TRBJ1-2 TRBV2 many TGTGCCAGCAGTGAGGTACGAGGGTTGGACTATGGCTACACCTTC CASSEVRGLDYGYTF
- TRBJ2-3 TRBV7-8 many TGTGCCAGCAGCTTATTATCTAGAGTCTCGACAGATACGCAGTATTTT CASSLLSRVSTDTQYF
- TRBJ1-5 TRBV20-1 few TGCAGTGCTATAGAGACAGCTATGGGGCTCAATCAGCCCCAGCATTTT CSAIETAMGLNQPQHF